This T cell receptor beta chain was captured in a study of T-cell memory formation after mild COVID-19. Trimming pared 4 bases from V and 1 base from J, leaving 15 bases between. Per the germline V gene, CDR1 is PRHDT and CDR2 is FYEKMQ (reference sequence). This CDR3 is 16 amino acids long. This clonotype has more than one count but fewer than ten. TCRdb called the 5' RACE reads again in MiXCR, with one record for every CDR3 protein. The sample lists approximately 89,000 distinct CDR3 sequences; 9.5% to 15% were seen once. Sequenced: PBMCs or a T cell subset sorted from them (not recorded which). The sequence derives from a man aged 18 to 35 who had mild COVID-19 (a few samples of this study predate the infection). Cell type and time point are not known. The rearrangement links TRBV13 to TRBJ2-3, with a tentative D call TRBD1 (6 bases). The CDR3 protein is CASSSQGQLGTDTQYF. As DNA, the CDR3 is TGTGCCAGCAGCTCCCAAGGACAGCTGGGCACAGATACGCAGTATTTT. Full variable domain (missing parts from reference TRBV13 and TRBJ2-3): AAGVIQSPRHLIKEKRETATLKCYPIPRHDTVYWYQQGPGQDPQFLISFYEKMQSDKGSIPDRFSAQQFSDYHSELNMSSLELGDSALYFCASSSQGQLGTDTQYFGPGTRLTVL.